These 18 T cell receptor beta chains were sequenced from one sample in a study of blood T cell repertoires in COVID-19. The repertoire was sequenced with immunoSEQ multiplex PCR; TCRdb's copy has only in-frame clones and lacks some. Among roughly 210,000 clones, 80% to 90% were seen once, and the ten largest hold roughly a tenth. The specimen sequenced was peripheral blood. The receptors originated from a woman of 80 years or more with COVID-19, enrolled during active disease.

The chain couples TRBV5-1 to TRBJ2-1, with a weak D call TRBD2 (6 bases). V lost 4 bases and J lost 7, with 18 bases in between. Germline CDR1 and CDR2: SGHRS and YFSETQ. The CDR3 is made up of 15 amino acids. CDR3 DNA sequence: TGCGCCAGCAGCGCCCGGGGGAGTTTAGGGAATGAGCAGTTCTTC. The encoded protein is CASSARGSLGNEQFF.

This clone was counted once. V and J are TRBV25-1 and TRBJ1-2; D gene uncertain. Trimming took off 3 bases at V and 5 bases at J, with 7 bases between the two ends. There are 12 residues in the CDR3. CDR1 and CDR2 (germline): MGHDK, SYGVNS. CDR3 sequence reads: CASSEAFYGYTF. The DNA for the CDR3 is TGTGCCAGCAGTGAGGCATTTTATGGCTACACCTTC.

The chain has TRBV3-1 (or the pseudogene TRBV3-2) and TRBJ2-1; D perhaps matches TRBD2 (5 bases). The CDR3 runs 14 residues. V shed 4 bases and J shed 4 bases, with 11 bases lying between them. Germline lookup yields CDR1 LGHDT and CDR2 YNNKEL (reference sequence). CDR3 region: CASSLTDSYNEQFF. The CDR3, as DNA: TGTGCCAGCAGCCTAACGGACTCTTACAATGAGCAGTTCTTC.

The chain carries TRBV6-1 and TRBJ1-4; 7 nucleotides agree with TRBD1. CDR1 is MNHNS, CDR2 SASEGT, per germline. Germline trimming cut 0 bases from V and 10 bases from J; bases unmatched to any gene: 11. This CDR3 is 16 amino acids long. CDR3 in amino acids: CASSEARTGDSGKLFF. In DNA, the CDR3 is TGTGCCAGCAGTGAAGCGCGAACAGGGGACTCTGGAAAACTGTTTTTT.

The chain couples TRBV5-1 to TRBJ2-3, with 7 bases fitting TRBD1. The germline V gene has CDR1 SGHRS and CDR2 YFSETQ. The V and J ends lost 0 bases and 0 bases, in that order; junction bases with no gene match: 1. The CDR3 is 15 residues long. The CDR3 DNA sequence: TGCGCCAGCAGCTTGGCGGACAGGAGCACAGATACGCAGTATTTT. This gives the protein CASSLADRSTDTQYF.

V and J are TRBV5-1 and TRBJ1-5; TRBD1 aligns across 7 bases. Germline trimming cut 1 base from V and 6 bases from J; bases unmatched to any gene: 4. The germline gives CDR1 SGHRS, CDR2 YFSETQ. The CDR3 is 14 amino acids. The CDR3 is CASSLSAGGQPQHF. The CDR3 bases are TGCGCCAGCAGCTTGTCGGCAGGGGGTCAGCCCCAGCATTTT.

Written as DNA, the CDR3 is TGTGCCAGCAGCCAGGTAGACAGGGCCTCTGAAGCTTTCTTT. This encodes CASSQVDRASEAFF. The chain uses TRBV3-1 (or the pseudogene TRBV3-2) and TRBJ1-1, with 7 bases lining up with TRBD1. Germline V lookup: CDR1 LGHDT, CDR2 YNNKEL (reference sequence). This CDR3 has 14 residues. After removal of 3 bases from V and 6 bases from J, the junction contained 7 bases not matched to a gene.

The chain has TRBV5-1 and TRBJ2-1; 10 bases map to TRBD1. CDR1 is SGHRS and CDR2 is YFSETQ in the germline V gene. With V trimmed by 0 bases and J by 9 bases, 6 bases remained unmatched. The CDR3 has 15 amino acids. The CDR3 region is CASSLDVTGGGEQFF. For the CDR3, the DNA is TGCGCCAGCAGCTTGGATGTGACAGGGGGCGGTGAGCAGTTCTTC.

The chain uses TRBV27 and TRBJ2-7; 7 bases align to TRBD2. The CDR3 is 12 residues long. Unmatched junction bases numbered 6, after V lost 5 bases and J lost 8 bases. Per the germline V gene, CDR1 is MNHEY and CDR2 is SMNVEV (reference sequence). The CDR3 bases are TGTGCCAGCAGTGGGGACTATGTGAAGCAGTACTTC. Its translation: CASSGDYVKQYF.

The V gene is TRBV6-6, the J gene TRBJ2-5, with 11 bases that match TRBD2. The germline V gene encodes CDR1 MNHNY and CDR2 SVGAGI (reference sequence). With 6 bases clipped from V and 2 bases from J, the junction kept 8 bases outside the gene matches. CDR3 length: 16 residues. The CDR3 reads CASSATSGARQETQYF. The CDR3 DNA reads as TGTGCCAGCAGCGCGACTAGCGGGGCCCGGCAAGAGACCCAGTACTTC.

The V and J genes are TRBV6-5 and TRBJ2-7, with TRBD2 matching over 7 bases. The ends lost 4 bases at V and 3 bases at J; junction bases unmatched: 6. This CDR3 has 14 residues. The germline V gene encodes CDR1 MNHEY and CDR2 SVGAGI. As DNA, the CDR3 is TGTGCCAGCAGTTCTTCCGGGGGGAGCTACGAGCAGTACTTC. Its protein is CASSSSGGSYEQYF.

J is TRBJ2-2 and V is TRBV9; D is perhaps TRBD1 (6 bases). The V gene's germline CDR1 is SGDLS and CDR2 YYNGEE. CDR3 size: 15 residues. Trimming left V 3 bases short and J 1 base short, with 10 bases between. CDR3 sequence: CASSAGTRNTGELFF. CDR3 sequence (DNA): TGTGCCAGCAGCGCCGGGACAAGGAACACCGGGGAGCTGTTTTTT.

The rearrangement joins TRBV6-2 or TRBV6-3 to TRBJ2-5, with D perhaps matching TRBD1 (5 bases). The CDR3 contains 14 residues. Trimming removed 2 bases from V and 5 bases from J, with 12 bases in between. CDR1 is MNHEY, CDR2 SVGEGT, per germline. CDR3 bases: TGTGCCAGCAGTTACGGGGCCCACGGGGAGACCCAGTACTTC. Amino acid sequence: CASSYGAHGETQYF.

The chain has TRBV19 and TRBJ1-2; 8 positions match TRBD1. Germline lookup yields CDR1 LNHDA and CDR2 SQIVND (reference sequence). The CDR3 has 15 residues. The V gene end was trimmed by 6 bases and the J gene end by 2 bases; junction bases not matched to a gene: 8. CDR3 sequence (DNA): TGTGCCAGTAGCCCCCAGGGACAGGAGAACTATGGCTACACCTTC. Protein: CASSPQGQENYGYTF.

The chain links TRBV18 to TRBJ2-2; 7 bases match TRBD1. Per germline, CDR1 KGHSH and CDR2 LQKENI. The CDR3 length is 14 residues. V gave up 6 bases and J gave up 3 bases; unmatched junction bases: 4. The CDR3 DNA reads TGTGCCAGCTCGCCCGGGACAGACACCGGGGAGCTGTTTTTT. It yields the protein CASSPGTDTGELFF.

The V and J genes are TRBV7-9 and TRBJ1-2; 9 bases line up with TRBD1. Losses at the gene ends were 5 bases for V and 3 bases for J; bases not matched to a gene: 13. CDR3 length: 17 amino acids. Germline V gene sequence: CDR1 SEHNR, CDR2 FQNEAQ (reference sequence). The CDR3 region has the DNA TGTGCCAGCAGCCCGGGACAGGGAGTGTATTGGGACTATGGCTACACCTTC. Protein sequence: CASSPGQGVYWDYGYTF. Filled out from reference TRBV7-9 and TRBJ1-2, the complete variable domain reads DTGVSQNPRHKITKRGQNVTFRCDPISEHNRLYWYRQTLGQGPEFLTYFQNEAQLEKSRLLSDRFSAERPKGSFSTLEIQRTEQGDSAMYLCASSPGQGVYWDYGYTFGSGTRLTVV.

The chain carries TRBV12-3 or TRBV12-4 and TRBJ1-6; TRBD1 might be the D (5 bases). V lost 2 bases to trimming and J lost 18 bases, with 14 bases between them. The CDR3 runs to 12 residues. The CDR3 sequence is CASSLKAGINHF. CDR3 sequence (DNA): TGTGCCAGCAGTTTAAAGGCAGGGATAAACCACTTT.

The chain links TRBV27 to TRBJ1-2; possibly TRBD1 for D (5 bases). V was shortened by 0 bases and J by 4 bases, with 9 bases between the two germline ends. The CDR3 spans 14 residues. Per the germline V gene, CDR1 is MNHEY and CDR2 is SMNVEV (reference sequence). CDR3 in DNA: TGTGCCAGCAGTTTATCGGGGCAGCTCTATGGCTACACCTTC. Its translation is CASSLSGQLYGYTF.